The 2 T cell receptor beta chains below come from one sample, sequenced in a study of cytomegalovirus exposure and HLA in healthy donors. PCR involved 60 Vbeta and 13 Jbeta primers. The method was immunoSEQ multiplex PCR; TCRdb's version includes in-frame clones alone and lacks a portion of them. The table includes about 200,000 clones, 70% to 80% detected once. The sequenced material came from PBMCs. All receptors derive from a man between 35 and 55 years old in good health and CMV-seronegative.

The V call is TRBV28, the J call TRBJ2-3; TRBD2 is a possible D gene (6 bases). CDR1 is MDHEN and CDR2 is SYDVKM in the germline V gene. The V end lost 6 bases, the J end lost 2 bases, and 18 bases lay between the germline ends. The CDR3 extends over 16 amino acids. Written as DNA, the CDR3 is TGTGCCAGCAGCCGACGGGCGGGATTACTCACAGATACGCAGTATTTT. Its protein is CASSRRAGLLTDTQYF.

The J gene is TRBJ2-1, the V gene TRBV2, with TRBD1 matching 7 bases. The CDR3 runs to 13 residues. Germline lookup yields CDR1 SNHLY and CDR2 FYNNEI. Germline trimming cut 6 bases from V and 9 bases from J; bases unmatched to any gene: 8. CDR3 nucleotides: TGTGCCAGCAGACCACAGGGGTTGGGTGAGCAGTTCTTC. Its protein is CASRPQGLGEQFF.